Listed below are T cell receptor beta chains from one sample, sequenced in a study of blood T cell repertoires in COVID-19. Sequencing used immunoSEQ multiplex PCR; TCRdb keeps in-frame clones, though not all of them. The profile shows around 460,000 clones, around nine tenths of them singletons. Sequencing was done on a sample of peripheral blood. The receptors here all came from a man aged 18-30 years with COVID-19, enrolled during active disease. CDR3s include the opening cysteine and the closing phenylalanine or tryptophan. Fields, in order: clone size, V gene, J gene, CDR3 protein. A clone size is listed for some rows: how often the clone was seen (once, few, many), or a class if it is expanded.

abundance: -; v_gene: TRBV6-5; j_gene: TRBJ2-1; CDR3aa: CASSYGDQQFF
abundance: once; v_gene: TRBV2; j_gene: TRBJ1-5; CDR3aa: CAFDATGGLEPQHF
abundance: -; v_gene: TRBV18; j_gene: TRBJ2-1; CDR3aa: CASSPPSDRGNEQFF
abundance: -; v_gene: TRBV10-3; j_gene: TRBJ1-1; CDR3aa: CAIKNRGDYTEAFF
abundance: -; v_gene: TRBV6-6; j_gene: TRBJ1-5; CDR3aa: CASSYEDSNQPQHF
abundance: -; v_gene: TRBV4-2; j_gene: TRBJ1-2; CDR3aa: CASSQTGQSYGYTF
abundance: -; v_gene: TRBV7-9; j_gene: TRBJ1-2; CDR3aa: CASSSTDSYYGYTF
abundance: -; v_gene: TRBV7-2; j_gene: TRBJ2-7; CDR3aa: CASSSGGPSTYEQYF
abundance: -; v_gene: TRBV7-8; j_gene: TRBJ1-5; CDR3aa: CASSIDRGQPQHF
abundance: -; v_gene: TRBV28; j_gene: TRBJ2-2; CDR3aa: CASSSQGFTGELFF
abundance: -; v_gene: TRBV13; j_gene: TRBJ1-1; CDR3aa: CASKAGLNTEAFF
abundance: -; v_gene: TRBV6-5; j_gene: TRBJ1-1; CDR3aa: CASRRETRNTEAFF
abundance: -; v_gene: TRBV5-6; j_gene: TRBJ1-4; CDR3aa: CASSLPGTTNEKLFF
abundance: -; v_gene: TRBV7-9; j_gene: TRBJ1-1; CDR3aa: CASSLGQGVKNTEAFF
abundance: -; v_gene: TRBV27; j_gene: TRBJ2-7; CDR3aa: CASSLSVRYEQYF
abundance: -; v_gene: TRBV3-1/TRBV3-2; j_gene: TRBJ2-3; CDR3aa: CASSQGRFTDTQYF
abundance: -; v_gene: TRBV30; j_gene: TRBJ2-3; CDR3aa: CAWSGGSGTDTQYF
abundance: -; v_gene: TRBV7-9; j_gene: TRBJ2-6; CDR3aa: CASSLPDSHFFSGANVLTF
abundance: -; v_gene: TRBV10-3; j_gene: TRBJ2-7; CDR3aa: CAISVGDTYEQYF
abundance: -; v_gene: TRBV9; j_gene: TRBJ2-4; CDR3aa: CASSVGAGWAKNIQYF
abundance: -; v_gene: TRBV11-2; j_gene: TRBJ2-7; CDR3aa: CASSHANRGREQYF
abundance: -; v_gene: TRBV5-1; j_gene: TRBJ2-7; CDR3aa: CASSLTTSGTGPYEQYF
abundance: -; v_gene: TRBV6-1; j_gene: TRBJ1-5; CDR3aa: CASSESGNSNQPQHF
abundance: -; v_gene: TRBV5-1; j_gene: TRBJ2-4; CDR3aa: CASSPGTSKNIQYF
abundance: -; v_gene: TRBV7-2; j_gene: TRBJ2-1; CDR3aa: CASSPLQGPYNEQFF
abundance: -; v_gene: TRBV28; j_gene: TRBJ2-1; CDR3aa: CASSLWSENEQFF
abundance: -; v_gene: TRBV27; j_gene: TRBJ2-7; CDR3aa: CASSLSGSYEQYF
abundance: -; v_gene: TRBV21-1; j_gene: TRBJ1-4; CDR3aa: CASSKGCRQVNEKLFF
abundance: -; v_gene: TRBV11-2; j_gene: TRBJ2-4; CDR3aa: CASSLERGRRIAKNIQYF
abundance: -; v_gene: TRBV18; j_gene: TRBJ2-3; CDR3aa: CASSPASGSMLDTQYF
abundance: once; v_gene: TRBV9; j_gene: TRBJ1-4; CDR3aa: CASSVSPLNEKLFF
abundance: -; v_gene: TRBV20-1; j_gene: TRBJ2-7; CDR3aa: CSARVQVEQYF
abundance: -; v_gene: TRBV6-5; j_gene: TRBJ2-7; CDR3aa: CASSRLAGVPDEQYF
abundance: -; v_gene: TRBV7-7; j_gene: TRBJ2-5; CDR3aa: CASSRSGSGQETQYF
abundance: -; v_gene: TRBV10-3; j_gene: TRBJ2-3; CDR3aa: CAIRADEGDTQYF